This TCR beta chain emerged from a study of blood T cell repertoires in COVID-19 (dated by TCRdb to about 2020). Study-level background: Samples from collaborators originated in the United States, Italy and Spain and spanned both the acute and convalescent phases of COVID-19. Deeply sampled blood TCRbeta repertoires from subjects exposed to, actively infected with, or recovered from COVID-19 were included in the dataset. The samples were drawn from two sources: the first 160 participants of the ongoing ImmuneRACE study, and 1,254 subjects contributed by 6 global collaborators. Sample metadata almost always included a de-identified subject ID, COVID-19 status, age in years and sex. The material from the prospective study consisted of cDNA or gDNA derived from T cells, B-cell-depleted T cells, or PBMCs. The repertoires were made available in a free public database intended to serve as a resource for research on the immune response to SARS-CoV-2. HLA class I and class II types, where available, came from metadata supplied by the sample provider rather than from assay-based typing.

This clone was observed a single time. Its target antigen remains unknown. There are no base qualities to consult, and no much larger clone falls within one base. Results and caveats for the whole study, not just this receptor: The amount of clinical and demographic metadata varied by source and participant and was provided uncurated.

In Seattle, one collaborating source enrolled patients while the infection was active and tracked those patients longitudinally over the course of disease. The collaborating institutions used their own protocols to collect whole blood in K2EDTA tubes. For TCRbeta analysis, collaborator samples were shipped as frozen whole blood, as isolated PBMCs, or as DNA extracted from either sample type. From a lookup of the germline V gene, CDR1 and CDR2 are KGHDR and SFDVKD. Ends trimmed: V by 6 bases, J by 13 bases; bases unmatched to a gene: 11. Including cysteine and phenylalanine, the CDR3 has 13 amino acids. Only the CDR3 region is kept as DNA, spanning 39 bases read in frame from base 1. TCRbeta CDR3 regions were amplified from genomic DNA using the immunoSEQ Assay, a bias-controlled multiplex PCR. Per the original workflow: The number of nucleated cells in each sample was estimated by amplification of reference gene primers within the assay. To quantify the absolute abundance of each unique TCRbeta CDR3 rearrangement, sequence reads were collapsed and filtered. Productive Simpson clonality was computed per sample as the square root of Simpson's diversity index over productive rearrangements. Not all clones reach the TCRdb copy of this immuneACCESS table, which keeps in-frame sequences only. Checked studies attribute under half of the gap to unresolved V genes and leave the rest unexplained. V and J calls and clone size are copied from that table; D and trimming were computed from the DNA. This sample gives roughly 200,000 clones in total; roughly 79% of them show up just once. The leading ten clones occupy roughly 11% of the sample.

Sequenced input: peripheral blood. The rearranged segments are TRBV24-1 and TRBJ2-1; TRBD2 agrees with 7 junctional bases. This receptor was taken from a woman aged 40 to 50 with COVID-19, enrolled during active disease. CDR3 reads: CATSPGLGGIQFF. The sequenced DNA is TGTGCCACCAGTCCTGGACTAGGCGGGATTCAGTTCTTC.